The clone carrying this T cell receptor (beta chain) was detected only once. This sample was included in a study of cytomegalovirus exposure and HLA in healthy donors. For the study at large: An early release of data contained approximately 80 million unique TCRs, which came from HLA-typed donors.

The PCR ran on 60 Vbeta and 13 Jbeta primers. Using immunoSEQ multiplex PCR, the repertoire was profiled, and TCRdb retains in-frame clones only, with some absent. The sample records under 150,000 clones, approximately 82% being singletons. The CDR3 runs to 12 residues. V lost 1 base to trimming and J lost 4 bases, with 4 bases between them. Germline-derived CDR1 and CDR2 are SGHTA and FQGTGA. This rearrangement joins TRBV7-3 to TRBJ2-5; no reliable D call. The receptor was derived from a man in his forties or fifties in good health and CMV-seronegative. The sequenced sample consisted of PBMCs. CDR3 sequence: CASSLIGETQYF. CDR3 in DNA: TGTGCCAGCAGCTTAATCGGAGAGACCCAGTACTTC.